Detailed here is one T cell receptor (beta chain). Authors' analysis steps: For nucleated cells, counts were estimated from reference gene primer amplification. Assay used: immunoSEQ multiplex PCR; TCRdb lists only in-frame clones, some missing. D and trimming come from the DNA, and the V and J calls and clone size come from that table. The sample has tens of thousands of clones, around 91% seen once. This CDR3 is 15 amino acids long. Germline CDR1 SGHVS, CDR2 FQNEAQ. Trimming left V 2 bases short and J 3 bases short, with 13 bases between. The data belong to a study of blood T cell repertoires in COVID-19. Study-wide background: The origin of the acute and convalescent COVID-19 samples was the United States, Italy and Spain. PBMCs, B-cell-depleted T cells, or T cells provided the cDNA or gDNA that made up the material.

The sequenced sample consisted of peripheral blood. The J gene is TRBJ1-2, the V gene TRBV7-8; D possibly corresponds to TRBD1 (5 bases). The origin of this receptor is a woman aged 45 to 65 in a cohort sampled during active COVID-19. The CDR3 DNA reads TGTGCCAGCAGCTTATATCAATCGGGGGACTATGGCTACACCTTC. It translates to CASSLYQSGDYGYTF.